These 29 T cell receptor beta chains were all obtained from the same sample, sequenced in a study of T cell changes during pregnancy in multiple sclerosis. Repertoires were generated with immunoSEQ multiplex PCR, while TCRdb's copy carries only in-frame clones and drops some. The sample has approximately 32,000 clones; around 90% are singletons. The specimen comprised peripheral blood, sampled in the third trimester of pregnancy. Source of these receptors: a female donor in good health, enrolled as a control in a pregnancy study.

Only one count was recorded for this clone. This chain uses TRBV11-2 with TRBJ1-1; TRBD1 aligns across 9 bases. J was trimmed by 4 bases and V by 5 bases; bases with no gene match: 8. Looked up from germline, CDR1 is SGHAT and CDR2 is FQNNGV. CDR3 length equals 15 residues. As DNA, the CDR3 is TGTGCCAGCAGCGCATCACAGGGGGCAGGCACTGAAGCTTTCTTT. Translation: CASSASQGAGTEAFF.

The rearrangement links TRBV19 to TRBJ2-5; 10 nucleotides match TRBD1. The CDR3 runs 15 residues. Germline trimming cut 7 bases from V and 4 bases from J; bases unmatched to any gene: 9. Germline V lookup: CDR1 LNHDA, CDR2 SQIVND (reference sequence). CDR3 sequence (DNA): TGTGCCAGTACCAGCGGACAGGGGGAGGTAGAGACCCAGTACTTC. Its translation: CASTSGQGEVETQYF. Supplemented by reference TRBV19 and TRBJ2-5, the full variable domain reads DGGITQSPKYLFRKEGQNVTLSCEQNLNHDAMYWYRQDPGQGLRLIYYSQIVNDFQKGDIAEGYSVSREKKESFPLTVTSAQKNPTAFYLCASTSGQGEVETQYFGPGTRLLVL.

This rearrangement joins TRBV28 to TRBJ2-6; D is possibly TRBD2 (5 bases). V lost 6 bases to trimming and J lost 0 bases, with 12 bases between them. There are 16 residues in the CDR3. CDR1 and CDR2 from the germline V gene are MDHEN and SYDVKM. CDR3 sequence (DNA): TGTGCCAGCAGCCCCGGGGATAGCTCTGGGGCCAACGTCCTGACTTTC. Its translation: CASSPGDSSGANVLTF.

The rearrangement joins TRBV11-2 to TRBJ1-3, with TRBD1 matching 8 bases. Looked up from germline, CDR1 is SGHAT and CDR2 is FQNNGV. Trimming took 1 base from V and 4 from J; bases not matched to a gene: 6. The CDR3 consists of 16 residues. The CDR3 DNA is TGTGCCAGCAGCTTAGGGCAGGGGGCGATCGGAAACACCATATATTTT. This encodes CASSLGQGAIGNTIYF.

J is TRBJ2-7 and V is TRBV4-2; TRBD1 matches at 7 bases. CDR1 is LGHNA and CDR2 is YNFKEQ in the germline V gene. The CDR3 is 13 residues long. The J segment lost 6 bases and the V segment lost 1 base, leaving 3 bases of the junction unmatched. CDR3 sequence: CASSQAGGGEQYF. CDR3 DNA: TGTGCCAGCAGCCAAGCAGGGGGTGGCGAGCAGTACTTC.

The chain couples TRBV2 to TRBJ2-1; TRBD1 matches 8 bases. CDR1 and CDR2 from the germline V gene are SNHLY and FYNNEI. This CDR3 is built from 15 residues. V dropped 3 bases and J dropped 6; count of bases not matched to a gene: 7. CDR3 sequence reads: CASSDLGQGVNEQFF. For the CDR3, the DNA is TGTGCCAGCAGTGATCTTGGACAGGGCGTCAATGAGCAGTTCTTC.

The chain employs TRBV5-1 and TRBJ2-1; 10 bases match TRBD2. V lost 1 base to trimming and J lost 2 bases; unmatched junction nucleotides: 6. The CDR3 totals 17 residues. In germline, CDR1 is SGHRS, CDR2 YFSETQ. The CDR3 DNA is TGCGCCAGCAGCTTGTCGACTAGCGGGCTCACCTACAATGAGCAGTTCTTC. This translates into CASSLSTSGLTYNEQFF.

This clone has just a few counts. The genes are TRBV2 and TRBJ2-3, with 8 bases matching TRBD2. CDR1 is SNHLY and CDR2 is FYNNEI in the germline V gene. The CDR3 has 14 residues. The V gene end was trimmed by 7 bases and the J gene end by 2 bases; junction bases not matched to a gene: 5. The CDR3 bases are TGTGCCAGCACAAGCGGGGGAGACACAGATACGCAGTATTTT. Translated: CASTSGGDTDTQYF.

The gene calls are TRBV28 and TRBJ1-5; 7 bases line up with TRBD1. The germline gives CDR1 MDHEN, CDR2 SYDVKM. CDR3 length: 14 amino acids. Losses at the gene ends were 2 bases for V and 5 bases for J; bases not matched to a gene: 3. The CDR3 is CASSLTQGDQPQHF. The CDR3 bases are TGTGCCAGCAGTTTAACGCAGGGGGATCAGCCCCAGCATTTT.

The chain uses TRBV29-1 and TRBJ1-2, with a weak D call TRBD1 (5 bases). V was shortened by 8 bases and J by 3 bases, with 13 bases between the two germline ends. CDR1 is SQVTM and CDR2 is ANQGSEA in the germline V gene. There are 12 residues in the CDR3. CDR3 loop: CSYVGGDYGYTF. The CDR3 DNA reads TGCAGCTATGTTGGGGGGGACTATGGCTACACCTTC.

The gene calls are TRBV30 and TRBJ1-1, with D perhaps matching TRBD1 (6 bases). CDR1 and CDR2 (germline): GTSNPN, SVGIG (reference sequence). The CDR3 has 11 amino acids. Trimming cost V 1 base and J 10 bases, with 10 bases left between them. As DNA, the CDR3 is TGTGCCTGGAGTGAGGGGGTTCGAGCTTTCTTT. Translating gives CAWSEGVRAFF.

This rearrangement joins TRBV7-3 to TRBJ2-1, with TRBD2 matching over 10 bases. The CDR3 runs 17 residues. Germline values: CDR1 SGHTA, CDR2 FQGTGA. The trim removed 2 bases at V and 9 bases at J, leaving 13 bases unmatched. The CDR3 DNA follows: TGTGCCAGCAGCTTATGGGTAGCGGGAGGTTCGAATGGTGAGCAGTTCTTC. Translated, it gives CASSLWVAGGSNGEQFF.

As DNA, the CDR3 is TGTGCCAGCGGAGCGGGGGGGCTTTACGAGCAGTACTTC. Residues: CASGAGGLYEQYF. The rearrangement uses TRBV27 and TRBJ2-7; 10 bases are shared with TRBD2. Trimming cost V 8 bases and J 4 bases; bases outside gene matches: 5. The CDR3 contains 13 residues. The germline CDR1 and CDR2 sequences are MNHEY and SMNVEV (reference sequence).

The chain recombines TRBV6-5 with TRBJ2-3, with D uncertain. The CDR3 loop spans 13 amino acids. Trimming took 6 bases from V and 1 from J, leaving 8 bases between them. Per the germline V gene, CDR1 is MNHEY and CDR2 is SVGAGI. CDR3 nucleotides: TGTGCCAGCAGCGCGCCCCGCACAGATACGCAGTATTTT. Its protein is CASSAPRTDTQYF.

The rearrangement uses TRBV9 and TRBJ2-2; 13 bases line up with TRBD2. Germline assignment: CDR1 SGDLS and CDR2 YYNGEE. The CDR3 totals 19 residues. V gave up 0 bases and J gave up 4 bases; unmatched junction bases: 9. The CDR3 protein is CASSVATSGRAAGTGELFF. In DNA, the CDR3 is TGTGCCAGCAGCGTAGCAACTAGCGGGAGGGCCGCGGGCACCGGGGAGCTGTTTTTT.

V usage is TRBV18 and J usage is TRBJ1-1, with 8 bases that match TRBD1. The ends lost 6 bases at V and 1 base at J; junction bases unmatched: 1. Germline values: CDR1 KGHSH, CDR2 LQKENI. The CDR3 covers 13 residues. CDR3 coding DNA: TGTGCCAGCTCCGGACAGGGGAACACTGAAGCTTTCTTT. Translating it yields CASSGQGNTEAFF.

This chain connects TRBV7-9 to TRBJ2-5; TRBD1 might be the D (6 bases). The CDR3 consists of 15 residues. V was pared by 6 bases and J by 0 bases, with 14 bases between. Germline V gene data show CDR1 as SEHNR and CDR2 as FQNEAQ (reference sequence). CDR3 amino acids: CASSLRDTYQETQYF. For the CDR3, the DNA is TGTGCCAGCAGTCTCCGGGACACCTACCAAGAGACCCAGTACTTC.

The genes are TRBV21-1 and TRBJ2-7; no DNA check was done on the table's D call, TRBD2. TRBV21-1 corresponds to a pseudogene. There are 18 residues in the CDR3. CDR3 bases: TGTGCCAGCAGCAAAGGTGGGGGAGGGACGTCGCGCTCCTACGAGCAGTACTTC. The encoded protein is CASSKGGGGTSRSYEQYF.

The chain is built from TRBV5-1 and TRBJ1-1; TRBD1 aligns across 8 bases. Per the germline V gene, CDR1 is SGHRS and CDR2 is YFSETQ. The CDR3 totals 15 residues. Germline trimming cut 0 bases from V and 4 bases from J; bases unmatched to any gene: 5. The CDR3 nucleotides read TGCGCCAGCAGCTTGGCCGTGACAGGGGCCACTGAAGCTTTCTTT. This codes for CASSLAVTGATEAFF.

The chain uses TRBV5-4 and TRBJ2-2; 8 bases line up with TRBD2. The germline V gene has CDR1 SGHNT and CDR2 YYREEE (reference sequence). The CDR3 covers 15 residues. After removal of 4 bases from V and 1 base from J, the junction contained 3 bases not matched to a gene. The CDR3 sequence is CASSAGTRNTGELFF. In nucleotides, the CDR3 is TGTGCCAGCAGCGCCGGGACTAGGAACACCGGGGAGCTGTTTTTT.

CDR3 bases: TGCGCCAGCAGCTGGGGACAGGGGGCTAGCACAGATACGCAGTATTTT. It is translated as CASSWGQGASTDTQYF. This chain uses TRBV5-1 with TRBJ2-3; TRBD1 matches 12 bases. This CDR3 is 16 amino acids long. V shed 3 bases and J 0 bases; nucleotides not matched to a gene: 2. From germline, CDR1 is SGHRS and CDR2 YFSETQ.

This sequence joins TRBV6-1 and TRBJ2-1; 10 bases match TRBD2. This CDR3 is 17 amino acids long. Germline-derived CDR1 and CDR2 are MNHNS and SASEGT. The J segment lost 0 bases and the V segment lost 4 bases, leaving 6 bases of the junction unmatched. The CDR3 bases are TGTGCCAGCAGTGCTAGCGGGGGAGAGAGCTCCTACAATGAGCAGTTCTTC. This sequence encodes CASSASGGESSYNEQFF.

The V and J genes are TRBV30 and TRBJ1-4, with D possibly matching TRBD1 (6 bases). Germline V gene sequence: CDR1 GTSNPN, CDR2 SVGIG (reference sequence). Between the trimmed V and J ends, which lost 3 bases and 0 bases, there was a span of 8 bases. The CDR3 loop spans 14 amino acids. CDR3 coding DNA: TGTGCCTGGAGCAGGACAGCAACTAATGAAAAACTGTTTTTT. Amino acids: CAWSRTATNEKLFF.

V and J are TRBV27 and TRBJ1-2; TRBD1 matches at 8 bases. In germline, CDR1 is MNHEY, CDR2 SMNVEV (reference sequence). This CDR3 has 16 amino acids. V lost 5 bases and J lost 4; bases outside the gene matches: 12. In nucleotides, the CDR3 is TGTGCCAGCAGTCAGGGGGCGACTTGGACAGCCTATGGCTACACCTTC. This translates into CASSQGATWTAYGYTF.

This sequence joins TRBV14 and TRBJ1-6; no definite D call. V dropped 4 bases and J dropped 10 bases, with 11 bases sitting between them. Germline V gene sequence: CDR1 SGHDN, CDR2 FVKESK. The CDR3 spans 13 residues. Here the CDR3 DNA reads TGTGCCAGCAGCCTTCCCGGCGGGTCACCCCTCCACTTT. Its translation: CASSLPGGSPLHF.

This clone has more than one count but fewer than ten. The rearrangement uses TRBV28 and TRBJ1-4; TRBD1 might be the D (5 bases). This CDR3 spans 15 amino acids. The germline V and J ends were trimmed by 4 bases and 6 bases, with 15 bases remaining between them. Germline CDR1 and CDR2: MDHEN and SYDVKM. This CDR3 reads CASSSGRGVDEKLFF. CDR3 coding DNA: TGTGCCAGCAGTTCAGGACGGGGGGTCGATGAAAAACTGTTTTTT.

The chain joins TRBV19 to TRBJ1-2, with D perhaps TRBD1 (5 bases). V was clipped by 2 bases and J by 2 bases, with 12 bases between them. Germline V lookup: CDR1 LNHDA, CDR2 SQIVND (reference sequence). CDR3 length: 15 residues. The CDR3 region has the DNA TGTGCCAGTAGTATATCGGGAGGGACGAACTATGGCTACACCTTC. This sequence encodes CASSISGGTNYGYTF.

The chain joins TRBV18 to TRBJ1-3; the match to TRBD1 covers 8 bases. The CDR3 covers 17 residues. V trimming: 4 bases; J trimming: 0 bases; junction bases outside the gene matches: 8. Germline V gene lookup returns CDR1 KGHSH and CDR2 LQKENI. CDR3 in DNA: TGTGCCAGCTCACGTCAGGACAGGGCAATCTCTGGAAACACCATATATTTT. Translation gives CASSRQDRAISGNTIYF.

The chain employs TRBV5-4 and TRBJ1-4, with TRBD1 as a possible D gene (6 bases). CDR3 length equals 14 residues. Per the germline V gene, CDR1 is SGHNT and CDR2 is YYREEE (reference sequence). Trimming cost V 4 bases and J 3 bases, with 10 bases left between them. The CDR3 region is CASSLDSSNEKLFF. CDR3 nucleotide sequence: TGTGCCAGCAGCCTGGACAGCTCTAATGAAAAACTGTTTTTT.